Following are 16 T cell receptor beta chains from one sample sequenced in a study of blood T cell repertoires in COVID-19. Here immunoSEQ multiplex PCR was the method, and the copy in TCRdb shows in-frame clones only, minus some. The sample yields 130,000 to 150,000 clones, roughly 84% seen once. The sequencing input was PBMCs or T cells enriched from blood (not recorded which). These receptors were collected from a woman between 50 and 59 years old who had been exposed to COVID-19.

The chain is built from TRBV7-9 and TRBJ2-5; a weak D match, TRBD1 (5 bases). The V gene lost 1 base and the J gene lost 1 base, with 10 bases spanning the gap. The CDR3 totals 15 residues. CDR1 SEHNR and CDR2 FQNEAQ come from the germline V gene (reference sequence). CDR3 bases: TGTGCCAGCAGCTTAGGAGAAGACAGCCAAGAGACCCAGTACTTC. This codes for CASSLGEDSQETQYF.

The chain combines TRBV5-1 with TRBJ2-1, with a weak D call TRBD2 (7 bases). The germline V and J ends were trimmed by 2 bases and 7 bases, with 16 bases remaining between them. The CDR3 extends over 15 amino acids. Germline CDR1 reads SGHRS; CDR2 reads YFSETQ. The CDR3 nucleotides read TGCGCCAGCAGCTTTGGGGGGGCCAATCGGAATGAGCAGTTCTTC. Translation gives CASSFGGANRNEQFF.

The chain couples TRBV10-3 to TRBJ1-1; D call uncertain. This CDR3 is 13 amino acids long. Deletions cut 3 bases from V and 0 bases from J, with 5 bases between. Germline assignment: CDR1 ENHRY and CDR2 SYGVKD. In DNA form, the CDR3 reads TGTGCCATCAGTGACGTAATGAACACTGAAGCTTTCTTT. It specifies CAISDVMNTEAFF.

This clone was counted between two and nine times. This chain links TRBV10-3 with TRBJ1-4, with D possibly matching TRBD1 (6 bases). The CDR3 runs 15 residues. Per the germline V gene, CDR1 is ENHRY and CDR2 is SYGVKD. Trimming shortened V by 5 bases and J by 8 bases, and 18 bases separated the two germline ends. The CDR3: CAISKQGAPAEKLFF. The DNA of the CDR3 is TGTGCCATCAGTAAACAGGGCGCCCCGGCCGAAAAACTGTTTTTT.

The gene calls are TRBV3-1 (or the pseudogene TRBV3-2) and TRBJ1-6; tentatively, D is TRBD1 (6 bases). CDR3 size: 15 residues. Per the germline V gene, CDR1 is LGHDT and CDR2 is YNNKEL (reference sequence). V lost 3 bases, J lost 6 bases, and 12 bases lay in between. The CDR3 coding sequence is TGTGCCAGCAGCCAGAGTCAGGGGAGTAATTCACCCCTCCACTTT. Protein product: CASSQSQGSNSPLHF.

The gene calls are TRBV5-1 and TRBJ2-1; 8 bases agree with TRBD2. The CDR3 runs 14 residues. Trimming removed 1 base from V and 15 bases from J; junction bases left unmatched: 12. The germline V gene encodes CDR1 SGHRS and CDR2 YFSETQ. CDR3 amino acids: CASSLRSSGEARFF. In DNA, the CDR3 is TGCGCCAGCAGCTTGAGAAGTAGCGGGGAGGCGAGGTTCTTC.

The V call is TRBV7-9, the J call TRBJ2-7, with a possible D match to TRBD1 (6 bases). The CDR3 sequence is 15 residues long. Germline V CDR1 and CDR2: SEHNR, FQNEAQ (reference sequence). V lost 1 base and J 0 bases, leaving 10 bases between the germline ends. The CDR3 is CASSLVAGASYEQYF. In DNA, the CDR3 is TGTGCCAGCAGCTTAGTGGCAGGGGCCTCCTACGAGCAGTACTTC.

The chain recombines TRBV4-3 with TRBJ1-1; tentatively, D is TRBD1 (5 bases). The germline gives CDR1 LGHNA, CDR2 YSLEER. The CDR3 spans 18 residues. The V gene lost 0 bases and the J gene lost 4 bases, with 21 bases spanning the gap. CDR3: CASSQDYWGGAVSTEAFF. In nucleotides, the CDR3 is TGCGCCAGCAGCCAAGATTATTGGGGAGGGGCGGTCAGCACTGAAGCTTTCTTT.

CDR3 coding DNA: TGTGCCAGCAGCCTAAAGGCGGGACTAGTCAGCACCGGGGAGCTGTTTTTT. As protein: CASSLKAGLVSTGELFF. The V and J genes are TRBV7-2 and TRBJ2-2; TRBD2 aligns across 8 bases. V trimming: 5 bases; J trimming: 4 bases; junction bases outside the gene matches: 12. Germline lookup yields CDR1 SGHTA and CDR2 FQGNSA. The CDR3 extends over 17 amino acids.

This clone was detected only a few times. The genes are TRBV6-5 and TRBJ1-2, with TRBD1 matching 8 bases. V shed 6 bases, J shed 7 bases, and the junction held 10 bases outside the gene matches. The V gene's germline CDR1 is MNHEY and CDR2 SVGAGI. The CDR3 has 14 amino acids. Here the CDR3 DNA reads TGTGCCAGCAGGGTTCAGGGGGCAGGTGGTGGCTACACCTTC. It translates to CASRVQGAGGGYTF.

The chain uses TRBV4-3 and TRBJ1-6; D gene ambiguous. Germline V gene sequence: CDR1 LGHNA, CDR2 YSLEER. There are 15 residues in the CDR3. The V end lost 5 bases, the J end lost 0 bases, and 8 bases lay between the germline ends. CDR3 region: CASSEGSSYNSPLHF. DNA for the CDR3: TGCGCCAGCAGCGAAGGGAGCTCCTATAATTCACCCCTCCACTTT.

The rearrangement uses TRBV7-2 and TRBJ2-7; 7 nucleotides align to TRBD1. The CDR3 length is 15 residues. The trim removed 5 bases at V and 2 bases at J, leaving 9 bases unmatched. Looked up from germline, CDR1 is SGHTA and CDR2 is FQGNSA. CDR3 DNA sequence: TGTGCCAGCAGCCCCCTACAGGGGCTACCCTACGAGCAGTACTTC. This translates into CASSPLQGLPYEQYF.

This rearrangement joins TRBV13 to TRBJ1-3; TRBD1 agrees at 7 bases. The CDR3 sequence is 14 residues long. The J segment lost 4 bases and the V segment lost 7 bases, leaving 7 bases of the junction unmatched. CDR1 and CDR2 (germline): PRHDT, FYEKMQ (reference sequence). The CDR3 bases are TGTGCCAGCACCCCAGGGGGTGCAGGAAACACCATATATTTT. Translation: CASTPGGAGNTIYF.

This clone was counted a single time. The chain links TRBV5-4 to TRBJ1-2; weak D call: TRBD1 (6 bases). Germline lookup yields CDR1 SGHNT and CDR2 YYREEE (reference sequence). CDR3 length: 16 residues. V was pared by 0 bases and J by 5 bases, with 17 bases between. The CDR3 bases are TGTGCCAGCAGCTTGGGGACCGCGACAGGCCGTTATGGCTACACCTTC. Encoded protein: CASSLGTATGRYGYTF.

The chain carries TRBV10-3 and TRBJ2-7, with TRBD1 matching 9 bases. This CDR3 region has 15 residues. The J segment lost 4 bases and the V segment lost 10 bases, leaving 14 bases of the junction unmatched. The germline CDR1 and CDR2 sequences are ENHRY and SYGVKD. The CDR3 loop reads CATYGQGKISYEQYF. The CDR3 DNA follows: TGTGCCACATACGGACAGGGGAAAATTTCTTACGAGCAGTACTTC.

V usage is TRBV5-4 and J usage is TRBJ2-7; TRBD1 aligns across 7 bases. Germline trimming cut 2 bases from V and 4 bases from J; bases unmatched to any gene: 9. The CDR3 runs 15 residues. Germline V gene data show CDR1 as SGHNT and CDR2 as YYREEE (reference sequence). This chain's CDR3 is CASSLGGLRHYEQYF. The CDR3 coding sequence is TGTGCCAGCAGCTTAGGGGGCCTCAGACATTACGAGCAGTACTTC.